The clone carrying this T cell receptor beta chain was found once. Its antigen is not identified. The data derive from a study of long-term antiretroviral therapy in people with HIV. Study-level findings and limits: Pre-ART expanded TRB clones stayed dominant throughout, though often decreasing after ART. Relative to transplant donor controls, diversity remained lower despite increasing after ART.

This was the immunoSEQ v3.0 assay at survey level. Sequencing targeted 40,000-50,000 T-cell genomes per sample. TCRdb keeps only in-frame clones here, not all; method: immunoSEQ multiplex PCR. The sample has around 30,000 clones; approximately 85% are singletons. In the United States, treatment was given to all participants with HIV. The CDR3 extends over 14 amino acids. The germline gives CDR1 MNHEY, CDR2 SMNVEV (reference sequence). The J segment lost 3 bases and the V segment lost 3 bases, leaving 5 bases of the junction unmatched. The rearrangement links TRBV27 to TRBJ2-7, with TRBD1 matching over 7 bases. This material consisted of unsorted PBMCs, taken 3 years after starting antiretroviral therapy. The origin of this receptor is a man between 35 and 55 years old with HIV. CDR3 DNA sequence: TGTGCCAGCAGTTTCGACAGGGTGGGCTACGAGCAGTACTTC. Residues: CASSFDRVGYEQYF.